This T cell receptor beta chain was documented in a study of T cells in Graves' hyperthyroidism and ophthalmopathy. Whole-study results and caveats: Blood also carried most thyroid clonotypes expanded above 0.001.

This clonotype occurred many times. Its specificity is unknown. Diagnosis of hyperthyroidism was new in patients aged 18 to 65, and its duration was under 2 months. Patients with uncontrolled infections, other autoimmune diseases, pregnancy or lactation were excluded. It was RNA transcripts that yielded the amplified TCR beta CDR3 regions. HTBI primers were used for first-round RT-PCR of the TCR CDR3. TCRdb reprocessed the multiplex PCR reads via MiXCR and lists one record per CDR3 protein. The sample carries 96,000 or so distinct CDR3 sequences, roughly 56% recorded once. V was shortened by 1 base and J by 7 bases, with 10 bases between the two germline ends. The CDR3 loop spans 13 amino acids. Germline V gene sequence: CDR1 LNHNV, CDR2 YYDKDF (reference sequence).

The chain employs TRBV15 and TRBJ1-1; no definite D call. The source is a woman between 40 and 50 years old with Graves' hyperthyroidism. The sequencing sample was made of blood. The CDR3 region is CATSRAKGFEAFF. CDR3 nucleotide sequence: TGTGCCACCAGCAGAGCTAAGGGTTTTGAAGCTTTCTTT.